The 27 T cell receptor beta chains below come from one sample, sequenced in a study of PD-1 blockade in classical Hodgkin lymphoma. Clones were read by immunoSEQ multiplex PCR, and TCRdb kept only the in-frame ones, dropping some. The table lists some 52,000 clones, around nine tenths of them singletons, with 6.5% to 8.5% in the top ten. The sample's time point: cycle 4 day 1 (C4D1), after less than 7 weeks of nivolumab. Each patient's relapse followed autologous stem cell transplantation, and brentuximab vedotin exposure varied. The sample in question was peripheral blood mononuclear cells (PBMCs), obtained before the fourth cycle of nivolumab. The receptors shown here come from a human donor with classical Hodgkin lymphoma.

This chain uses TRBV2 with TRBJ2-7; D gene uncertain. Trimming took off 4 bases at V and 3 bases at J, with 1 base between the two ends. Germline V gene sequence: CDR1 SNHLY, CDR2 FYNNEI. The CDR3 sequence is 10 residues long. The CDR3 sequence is CASSGYEQYF. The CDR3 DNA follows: TGTGCCAGCAGTGGCTACGAGCAGTACTTC. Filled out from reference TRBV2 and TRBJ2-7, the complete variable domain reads EPEVTQTPSHQVTQMGQEVILRCVPISNHLYFYWYRQILGQKVEFLVSFYNNEISEKSEIFDDQFSVERPDGSNFTLKIRSTKLEDSAMYFCASSGYEQYFGPGTRLTVT.

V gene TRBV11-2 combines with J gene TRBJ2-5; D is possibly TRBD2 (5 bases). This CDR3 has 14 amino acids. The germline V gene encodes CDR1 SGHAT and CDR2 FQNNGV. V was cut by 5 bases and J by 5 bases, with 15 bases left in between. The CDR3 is CASSRIQRGETQYF. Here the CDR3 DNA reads TGTGCCAGCAGCCGAATACAGAGAGGGGAGACCCAGTACTTC.

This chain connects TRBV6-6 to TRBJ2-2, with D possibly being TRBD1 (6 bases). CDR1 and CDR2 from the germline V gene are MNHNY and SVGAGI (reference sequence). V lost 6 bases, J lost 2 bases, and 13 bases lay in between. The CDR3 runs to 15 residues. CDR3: CASRRDTPNTGELFF. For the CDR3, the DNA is TGTGCCAGCAGAAGGGACACACCCAACACCGGGGAGCTGTTTTTT.

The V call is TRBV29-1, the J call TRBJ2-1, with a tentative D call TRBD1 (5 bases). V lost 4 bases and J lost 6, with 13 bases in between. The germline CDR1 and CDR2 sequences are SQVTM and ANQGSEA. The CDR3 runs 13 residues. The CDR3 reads CSVATGAVNEQFF. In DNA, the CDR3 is TGCAGCGTTGCAACAGGAGCTGTCAATGAGCAGTTCTTC.

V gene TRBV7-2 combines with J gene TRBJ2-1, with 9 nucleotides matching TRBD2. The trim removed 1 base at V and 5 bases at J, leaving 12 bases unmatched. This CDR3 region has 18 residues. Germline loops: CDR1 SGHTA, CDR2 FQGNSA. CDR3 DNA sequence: TGTGCCAGCAGCTTAGGGCTAGCGGGGACTCGGGTAAACAATGAGCAGTTCTTC. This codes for CASSLGLAGTRVNNEQFF.

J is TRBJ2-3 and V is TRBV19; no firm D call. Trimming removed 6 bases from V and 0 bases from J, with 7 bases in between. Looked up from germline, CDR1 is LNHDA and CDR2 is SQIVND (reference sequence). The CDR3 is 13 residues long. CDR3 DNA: TGTGCCAGTAGCGGAACTAGCACAGATACGCAGTATTTT. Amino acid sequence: CASSGTSTDTQYF.

CDR3 bases: TGTGCCAGCAGCTCACGGGCCCTCAATGAGCAGTTCTTC. Translation: CASSSRALNEQFF. The chain carries TRBV7-6 and TRBJ2-1; D not certain. The CDR3 runs 13 residues. The V gene lost 4 bases and the J gene lost 6 bases, with 10 bases spanning the gap. CDR1 and CDR2 (germline): SGHVS, FNYEAQ.

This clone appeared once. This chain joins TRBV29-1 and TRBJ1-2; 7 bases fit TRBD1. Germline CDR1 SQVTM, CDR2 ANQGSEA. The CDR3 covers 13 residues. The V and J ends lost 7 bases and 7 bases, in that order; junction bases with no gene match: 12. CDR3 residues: CSARDREPFGYTF. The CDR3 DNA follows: TGCAGCGCCCGAGACAGGGAGCCCTTTGGCTACACCTTC.

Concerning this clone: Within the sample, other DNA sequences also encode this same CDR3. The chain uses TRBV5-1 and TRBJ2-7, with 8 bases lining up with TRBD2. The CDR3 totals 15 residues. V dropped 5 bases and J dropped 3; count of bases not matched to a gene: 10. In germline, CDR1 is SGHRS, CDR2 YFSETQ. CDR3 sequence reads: CASSGTSAGGYEQYF. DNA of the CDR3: TGCGCCAGCAGTGGAACTAGCGCGGGAGGCTACGAGCAGTACTTC.

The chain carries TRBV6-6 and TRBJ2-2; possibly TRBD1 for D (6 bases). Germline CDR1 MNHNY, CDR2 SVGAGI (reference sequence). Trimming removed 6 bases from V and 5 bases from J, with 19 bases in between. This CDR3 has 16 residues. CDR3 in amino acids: CASRTPGRGGTGELFF. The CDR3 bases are TGTGCCAGCAGAACCCCCGGCAGGGGCGGGACCGGGGAGCTGTTTTTT.

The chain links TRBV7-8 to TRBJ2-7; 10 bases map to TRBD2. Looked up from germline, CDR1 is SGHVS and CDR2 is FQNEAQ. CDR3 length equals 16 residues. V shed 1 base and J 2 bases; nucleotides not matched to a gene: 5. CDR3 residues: CASSLVATSGPYEQYF. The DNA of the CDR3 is TGTGCCAGCAGCTTAGTTGCGACTAGCGGGCCCTACGAGCAGTACTTC. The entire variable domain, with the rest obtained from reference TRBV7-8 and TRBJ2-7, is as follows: GAGVSQSPRYKVAKRGQDVALRCDPISGHVSLFWYQQALGQGPEFLTYFQNEAQLDKSGLPSDRFFAERPEGSVSTLKIQRTQQEDSAVYLCASSLVATSGPYEQYFGPGTRLTVT.

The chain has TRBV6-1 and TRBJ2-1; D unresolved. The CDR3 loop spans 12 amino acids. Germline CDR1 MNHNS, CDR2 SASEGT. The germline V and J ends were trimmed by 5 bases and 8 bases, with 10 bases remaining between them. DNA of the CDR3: TGTGCCAGCAGTTCCTTGGGATATGAGCAGTTCTTC. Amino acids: CASSSLGYEQFF.

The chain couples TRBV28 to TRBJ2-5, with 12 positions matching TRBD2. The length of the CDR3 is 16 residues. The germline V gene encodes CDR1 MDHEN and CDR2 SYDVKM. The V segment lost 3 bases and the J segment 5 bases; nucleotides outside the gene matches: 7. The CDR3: CASSFLRLAGVETQYF. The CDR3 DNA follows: TGTGCCAGCAGTTTTCTCCGACTAGCGGGAGTTGAGACCCAGTACTTC.

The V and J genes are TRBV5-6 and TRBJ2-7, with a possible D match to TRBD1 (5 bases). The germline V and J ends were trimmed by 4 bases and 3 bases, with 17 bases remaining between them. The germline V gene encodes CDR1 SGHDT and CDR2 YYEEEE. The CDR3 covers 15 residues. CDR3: CASSRRVGLGYEQYF. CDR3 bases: TGTGCCAGCAGCCGCCGGGTGGGGCTTGGCTACGAGCAGTACTTC.

In DNA form, the CDR3 reads TGTGCCAGTAGCATGAGATCAGGTGTAGCTAACTATGGCTACACCTTC. Amino acids: CASSMRSGVANYGYTF. The J gene is TRBJ1-2, the V gene TRBV19; D is uncertain. V was clipped by 6 bases and J by 0 bases, with 17 bases between them. The CDR3 spans 16 residues. Germline lookup yields CDR1 LNHDA and CDR2 SQIVND (reference sequence).

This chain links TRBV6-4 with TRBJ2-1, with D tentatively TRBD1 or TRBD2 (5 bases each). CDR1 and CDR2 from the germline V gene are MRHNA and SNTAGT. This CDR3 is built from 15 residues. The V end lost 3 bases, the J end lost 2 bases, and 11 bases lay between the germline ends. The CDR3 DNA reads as TGTGCCAGCAGTGAGACAGCGGCGACCTACAATGAGCAGTTCTTC. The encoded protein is CASSETAATYNEQFF.

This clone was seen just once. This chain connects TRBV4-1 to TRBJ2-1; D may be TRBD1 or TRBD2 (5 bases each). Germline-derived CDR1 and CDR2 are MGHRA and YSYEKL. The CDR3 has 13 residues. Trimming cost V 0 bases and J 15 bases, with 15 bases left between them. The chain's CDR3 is CASSQDLDARGFF. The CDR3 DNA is TGCGCCAGCAGCCAAGACCTAGATGCGAGGGGGTTCTTC.

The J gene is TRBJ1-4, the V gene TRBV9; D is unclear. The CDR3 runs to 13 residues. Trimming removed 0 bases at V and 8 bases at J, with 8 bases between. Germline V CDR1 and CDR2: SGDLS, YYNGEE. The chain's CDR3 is CASSVVAGEKLFF. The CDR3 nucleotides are TGTGCCAGCAGCGTAGTAGCGGGGGAAAAACTGTTTTTT.

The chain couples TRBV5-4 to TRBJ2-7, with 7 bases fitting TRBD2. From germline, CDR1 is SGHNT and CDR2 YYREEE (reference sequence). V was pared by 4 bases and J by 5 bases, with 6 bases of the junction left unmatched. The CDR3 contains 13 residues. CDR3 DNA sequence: TGTGCCAGCAGCCCCCCGGGGGGTAACGAGCAGTACTTC. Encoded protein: CASSPPGGNEQYF.

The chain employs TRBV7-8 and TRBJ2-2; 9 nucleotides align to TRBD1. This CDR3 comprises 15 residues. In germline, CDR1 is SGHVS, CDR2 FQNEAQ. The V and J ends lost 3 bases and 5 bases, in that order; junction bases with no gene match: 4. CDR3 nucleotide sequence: TGTGCCAGCAGCTTCGGACAGGGGCGGACCGGGGAGCTGTTTTTT. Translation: CASSFGQGRTGELFF.

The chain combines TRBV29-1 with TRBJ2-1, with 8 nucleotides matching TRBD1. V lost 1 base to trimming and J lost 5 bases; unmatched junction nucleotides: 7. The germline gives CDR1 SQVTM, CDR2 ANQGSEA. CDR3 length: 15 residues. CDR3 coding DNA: TGCAGCGTTGAAGGCAGGGGGCGAGTGGACAATGAGCAGTTCTTC. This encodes CSVEGRGRVDNEQFF.

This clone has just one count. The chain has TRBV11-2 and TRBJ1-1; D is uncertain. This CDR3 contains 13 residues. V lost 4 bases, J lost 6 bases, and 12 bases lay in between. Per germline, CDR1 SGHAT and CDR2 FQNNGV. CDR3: CASSSQPSAEAFF. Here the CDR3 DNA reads TGTGCCAGCAGCTCTCAGCCAAGCGCTGAAGCTTTCTTT.

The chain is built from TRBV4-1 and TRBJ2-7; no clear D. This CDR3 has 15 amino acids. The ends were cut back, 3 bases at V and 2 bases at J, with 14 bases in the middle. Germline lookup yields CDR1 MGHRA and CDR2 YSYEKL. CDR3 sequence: CASSHQPQLAYEQYF. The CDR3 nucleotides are TGCGCCAGCAGCCATCAGCCCCAGCTAGCCTACGAGCAGTACTTC.

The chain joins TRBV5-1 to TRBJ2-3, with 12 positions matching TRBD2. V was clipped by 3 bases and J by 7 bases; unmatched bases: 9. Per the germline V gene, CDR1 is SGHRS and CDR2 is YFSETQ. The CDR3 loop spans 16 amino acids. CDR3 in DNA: TGCGCCAGCAGCTCATCGACTAGCGGGAGTTGGAATACGCAGTATTTT. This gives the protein CASSSSTSGSWNTQYF.

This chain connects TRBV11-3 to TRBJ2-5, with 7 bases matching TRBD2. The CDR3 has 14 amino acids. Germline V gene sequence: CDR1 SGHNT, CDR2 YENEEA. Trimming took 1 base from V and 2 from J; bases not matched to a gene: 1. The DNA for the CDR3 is TGTGCCAGCAGCTTAGGCGGGGGACAAGAGACCCAGTACTTC. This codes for CASSLGGGQETQYF.

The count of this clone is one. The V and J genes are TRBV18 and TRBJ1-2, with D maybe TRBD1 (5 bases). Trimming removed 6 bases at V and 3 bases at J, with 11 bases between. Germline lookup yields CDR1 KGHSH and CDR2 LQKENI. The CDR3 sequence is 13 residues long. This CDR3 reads CASSPGGDYGYTF. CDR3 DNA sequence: TGTGCCAGCTCCCCGGGGGGGGACTATGGCTACACCTTC.

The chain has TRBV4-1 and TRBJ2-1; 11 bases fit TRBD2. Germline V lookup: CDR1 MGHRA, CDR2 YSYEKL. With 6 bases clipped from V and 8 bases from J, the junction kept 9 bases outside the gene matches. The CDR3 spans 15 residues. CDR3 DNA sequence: TGCGCCAGCAGTCATAGCGGGGGGGCCCTCGATGAGCAGTTCTTC. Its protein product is CASSHSGGALDEQFF.